These 26 T cell receptor beta chains were sequenced from one sample in a study of beta chain features in type 1 diabetes. All of the isolated RNA was reverse transcribed, so expressed TCRB transcripts were sequenced. Method: immunoSEQ multiplex PCR; TCRdb's copy keeps in-frame clones and lacks some. The sample records about 220,000 clones, approximately 11% being singletons. The material sequenced was central memory CD4+ T cells from blood. The receptors originated from a man aged 18 to 30 in good health.

The chain is built from TRBV5-6 and TRBJ2-1, with 9 nucleotides matching TRBD2. Germline loops: CDR1 SGHDT, CDR2 YYEEEE. V lost 1 base to trimming and J lost 6 bases; unmatched junction nucleotides: 8. CDR3 length equals 16 residues. In nucleotides, the CDR3 is TGTGCCAGCAGCTTGTGGCGGACTAGCGTGGGCAATGAGCAGTTCTTC. Translated: CASSLWRTSVGNEQFF.

Only a few counts were recorded for this clone. The J gene is TRBJ1-3, the V gene TRBV30; D is unresolved. The length of the CDR3 is 16 residues. Deletions cut 4 bases from V and 0 bases from J, with 16 bases between. Germline CDR1 GTSNPN, CDR2 SVGIG (reference sequence). The CDR3 bases are TGTGCCTGGACGGCCGTTACTCCACTCTCTGGAAACACCATATATTTT. Its protein is CAWTAVTPLSGNTIYF.

This chain connects TRBV2 to TRBJ2-5; a possible D gene is TRBD2 (6 bases). Trimming pared 6 bases from V and 7 bases from J, leaving 21 bases between. The CDR3 covers 15 residues. CDR1 SNHLY and CDR2 FYNNEI come from the germline V gene. The CDR3, as DNA: TGTGCCAGCAGATCAACGACCACTAGCTATGGGACCCAGTACTTC. Translating it yields CASRSTTTSYGTQYF.

This chain connects TRBV2 to TRBJ2-3; D perhaps matches TRBD2 (6 bases). Germline V gene sequence: CDR1 SNHLY, CDR2 FYNNEI. CDR3 size: 15 residues. V was shortened by 6 bases and J by 6 bases, with 19 bases between the two germline ends. The CDR3 DNA is TGTGCCAGCAGCGGGAGTAGTGTCCCGGGGGATACGCAGTATTTT. This gives the protein CASSGSSVPGDTQYF.

Ten or more counts support this clone. The V and J genes are TRBV29-1 and TRBJ2-3, with 8 bases lining up with TRBD2. This CDR3 region has 14 residues. CDR1 and CDR2 (germline): SQVTM, ANQGSEA. V lost 8 bases to trimming and J lost 1 base; unmatched junction nucleotides: 8. CDR3 DNA: TGCAGCACTAGCGGAGGAGCTGGCACAGATACGCAGTATTTT. This codes for CSTSGGAGTDTQYF.

The chain uses TRBV5-1 and TRBJ2-5; the match to TRBD1 covers 8 bases. The V segment lost 2 bases and the J segment 4 bases; nucleotides outside the gene matches: 10. The CDR3 sequence is 16 residues long. Germline V gene data show CDR1 as SGHRS and CDR2 as YFSETQ. CDR3 bases: TGCGCCAGCAGCTTAAGTCCGGGACAGGTAGGAGAGACCCAGTACTTC. It codes for CASSLSPGQVGETQYF.

This clone occurred many times. The chain uses TRBV7-9 and TRBJ2-5; D is undetermined. The CDR3 has 11 residues. The germline V gene encodes CDR1 SEHNR and CDR2 FQNEAQ (reference sequence). With 4 bases removed from V and 10 bases from J, the gap between germline ends came to 10 bases. The CDR3 DNA reads as TGTGCCAGCAGCTCGGGCTTCGGCCAGTACTTC. Its protein product is CASSSGFGQYF.

The table lists this clone with a few counts. The chain is built from TRBV30 and TRBJ2-5; D gene unclear. This CDR3 spans 11 amino acids. CDR1 and CDR2 (germline): GTSNPN, SVGIG (reference sequence). The V end lost 3 bases, the J end lost 0 bases, and 2 bases lay between the germline ends. CDR3 nucleotide sequence: TGTGCCTGGAGGGACCAAGAGACCCAGTACTTC. Protein: CAWRDQETQYF.

The genes are TRBV6-6 and TRBJ2-7; TRBD2 aligns across 7 bases. The germline gives CDR1 MNHNY, CDR2 SVGAGI (reference sequence). CDR3 length equals 14 residues. V dropped 6 bases and J dropped 0; count of bases not matched to a gene: 5. As DNA, the CDR3 is TGTGCCAGCAGACCAGGACTAGGCTCCTACGAGCAGTACTTC. Translation: CASRPGLGSYEQYF.

There are a few counts of this clone. V gene TRBV19 combines with J gene TRBJ2-7; D is unresolved. CDR1 is LNHDA and CDR2 is SQIVND in the germline V gene (reference sequence). V shed 0 bases and J shed 3 bases, with 15 bases lying between them. This CDR3 spans 16 amino acids. CDR3 coding DNA: TGTGCCAGTAGTATAGAGGACGGCGGCCCCTACTACGAGCAGTACTTC. As protein: CASSIEDGGPYYEQYF.

This clone was seen only a few times. The chain combines TRBV30 with TRBJ2-4; maybe TRBD1 (6 bases). The length of the CDR3 is 12 residues. With 3 bases removed from V and 8 bases from J, the gap between germline ends came to 11 bases. Germline assignment: CDR1 GTSNPN and CDR2 SVGIG (reference sequence). The CDR3 DNA follows: TGTGCCTGGAGCTGGGGGCAAGACATTCAGTACTTC. Its protein is CAWSWGQDIQYF.

This clone showed up just a few times. V is TRBV28 and J is TRBJ2-1; the D gene could be TRBD1 or TRBD2 (6 bases each). V gave up 7 bases and J gave up 7 bases, with 14 bases separating them. This CDR3 is built from 13 residues. Germline V gene data show CDR1 as MDHEN and CDR2 as SYDVKM. CDR3 sequence reads: CASTSGAWNEQFF. CDR3 sequence (DNA): TGTGCCAGCACATCGGGGGCTTGGAATGAGCAGTTCTTC.

The V gene is TRBV11-2, the J gene TRBJ2-5, with 10 bases fitting TRBD2. The J call could be wrong; TRBJ2-7 is a better fit for the DNA end. CDR1 is SGHAT and CDR2 is FQNNGV in the germline V gene. The CDR3 is made up of 14 amino acids. The CDR3 bases are TGTGCCAGCAGCTCACTAGCGGGGACGTACGAGCAGTACTTC. Encoded protein: CASSSLAGTYEQYF.

This clone has more than one count but fewer than ten. The gene calls are TRBV28 and TRBJ2-2; D possibly matches TRBD1 or TRBD2 (5 bases each). With 8 bases removed from V and 3 bases from J, the gap between germline ends came to 16 bases. This CDR3 is 15 amino acids long. Germline loops: CDR1 MDHEN, CDR2 SYDVKM. CDR3 amino acids: CASRAAVGDTGELFF. The CDR3 DNA reads as TGTGCCAGCCGTGCGGCAGTGGGGGACACCGGGGAGCTGTTTTTT.

This clone was picked up many times. Additional DNA sequences in this sample encode the identical CDR3. This chain connects TRBV14 to TRBJ2-2, with D tentatively TRBD2 (6 bases). Germline values: CDR1 SGHDN, CDR2 FVKESK. The CDR3 extends over 15 amino acids. V gave up 4 bases and J gave up 5 bases, with 14 bases separating them. In DNA, the CDR3 is TGTGCCAGCAGCCCGGGACTGGCAAGAACCGGGGAGCTGTTTTTT. Encoded protein: CASSPGLARTGELFF.

The chain uses TRBV6-6 and TRBJ2-5, with 9 bases identical to TRBD1. This CDR3 region has 14 residues. With 6 bases clipped from V and 2 bases from J, the junction kept 4 bases outside the gene matches. Looked up from germline, CDR1 is MNHNY and CDR2 is SVGAGI (reference sequence). The CDR3 is CASSGTGSQETQYF. As DNA, the CDR3 is TGTGCCAGCAGCGGGACAGGGTCGCAAGAGACCCAGTACTTC.

A few counts support this clone. The chain recombines TRBV7-9 with TRBJ2-7; maybe TRBD1 (6 bases). The germline V and J ends were trimmed by 6 bases and 4 bases, with 19 bases remaining between them. The CDR3 is 15 amino acids. Per the germline V gene, CDR1 is SEHNR and CDR2 is FQNEAQ (reference sequence). CDR3 amino acids: CASSLSSGANYEQYF. In nucleotides, the CDR3 is TGTGCCAGCAGTTTGAGTTCAGGGGCAAATTACGAGCAGTACTTC.

Concerning this clone: Other DNA sequences within the sample encode an identical CDR3. This chain joins TRBV7-2 and TRBJ2-5; 11 bases line up with TRBD1. Germline V gives CDR1 SGHTA, CDR2 FQGNSA. Germline trimming cut 5 bases from V and 3 bases from J; bases unmatched to any gene: 11. The CDR3 has 17 residues. The CDR3 nucleotides are TGTGCCAGCAGCCCTATTTCCGGGGGACAGGGGGAAGAGACCCAGTACTTC. Translation gives CASSPISGGQGEETQYF.

This clone was counted at least ten times. V and J are TRBV7-2 and TRBJ2-7; maybe TRBD1 (7 bases). The CDR3 totals 14 residues. V was cut by 4 bases and J by 6 bases, with 16 bases left in between. Germline V gene data show CDR1 as SGHTA and CDR2 as FQGNSA. The CDR3 spells CASSSPYRGGEQYF. CDR3 sequence (DNA): TGTGCCAGCAGCTCGCCCTACAGGGGAGGCGAGCAGTACTTC.

This clone was detected only a few times. The chain combines TRBV20-1 with TRBJ2-7, with D tentatively TRBD1 (6 bases). CDR1 is DFQATT and CDR2 is SNEGSKA in the germline V gene (reference sequence). The germline V and J ends were trimmed by 5 bases and 3 bases, with 8 bases remaining between them. This CDR3 comprises 11 residues. The chain's CDR3 is CSAGDNYEQYF. The CDR3 nucleotides are TGCAGTGCTGGGGACAACTACGAGCAGTACTTC.

The V gene is TRBV27, the J gene TRBJ2-1; TRBD2 matches 15 bases. Looked up from germline, CDR1 is MNHEY and CDR2 is SMNVEV (reference sequence). With 3 bases clipped from V and 7 bases from J, the junction kept 7 bases outside the gene matches. This CDR3 spans 17 amino acids. The CDR3 DNA reads TGTGCCAGCAGTTTCCGAAGGACTAGCGGGAGGGCTAATGAGCAGTTCTTC. It encodes CASSFRRTSGRANEQFF.

About this clone itself: The sample carries other DNA sequences with the same CDR3. This chain uses TRBV5-6 with TRBJ2-3; D is perhaps TRBD1 or TRBD2 (6 bases each). The CDR3 runs to 13 residues. CDR1 and CDR2 (germline): SGHDT, YYEEEE. Trimming shortened V by 5 bases and J by 4 bases, and 11 bases separated the two germline ends. The CDR3 nucleotides are TGTGCCAGCAGTTCTAGGGGGGCAGATACGCAGTATTTT. This gives the protein CASSSRGADTQYF. Supplemented by reference TRBV5-6 and TRBJ2-3, the full variable domain reads DAGVTQSPTHLIKTRGQQVTLRCSPKSGHDTVSWYQQALGQGPQFIFQYYEEEERQRGNFPDRFSGHQFPNYSSELNVNALLLGDSALYLCASSSRGADTQYFGPGTRLTVL.

This clone has more than one count but fewer than ten. The chain recombines TRBV9 with TRBJ2-1; D may be TRBD2 (5 bases). This CDR3 region has 14 residues. Germline CDR1 reads SGDLS; CDR2 reads YYNGEE. The V end lost 6 bases, the J end lost 0 bases, and 10 bases lay between the germline ends. The CDR3 here is CASNSESSYNEQFF. DNA of the CDR3: TGTGCCAGCAATAGCGAGAGCTCCTACAATGAGCAGTTCTTC.

This clone was observed a handful of times. J is TRBJ2-1 and V is TRBV6-5; 8 bases map to TRBD2. The CDR3 loop spans 15 amino acids. The V gene end was trimmed by 5 bases and the J gene end by 3 bases; junction bases not matched to a gene: 6. The germline CDR1 and CDR2 sequences are MNHEY and SVGAGI. CDR3 sequence: CASSHLAGDYNEQFF. CDR3 nucleotide sequence: TGTGCCAGCAGTCACCTAGCGGGTGACTACAATGAGCAGTTCTTC.

This clone was counted a few times. V is TRBV7-2 and J is TRBJ2-3, with D unclear. Trimming cost V 0 bases and J 5 bases, with 12 bases left between them. The CDR3 contains 15 residues. Looked up from germline, CDR1 is SGHTA and CDR2 is FQGNSA. The CDR3 DNA reads as TGTGCCAGCAGCTTAGCGGGAAGGTGGATAGATACGCAGTATTTT. Its translation: CASSLAGRWIDTQYF. The full variable domain, rest sourced from reference TRBV7-2 and TRBJ2-3, is GAGVSQSPSNKVTEKGKDVELRCDPISGHTALYWYRQSLGQGLEFLIYFQGNSAPDKSGLPSDRFSAERTGGSVSTLTIQRTQQEDSAVYLCASSLAGRWIDTQYFGPGTRLTVL.

This clone has ten or more counts. This chain links TRBV2 with TRBJ2-1; D is uncertain. The V end lost 5 bases, the J end lost 4 bases, and 15 bases lay between the germline ends. The CDR3 extends over 15 amino acids. In germline, CDR1 is SNHLY, CDR2 FYNNEI. The CDR3: CASSLDLSTYNEQFF. CDR3 nucleotide sequence: TGTGCCAGCAGTCTAGATTTGTCTACATACAATGAGCAGTTCTTC.